A single sample is the source of the 25 T cell receptor beta chains below, sequenced in a study of cytomegalovirus exposure and HLA in healthy donors. Sequenced by immunoSEQ multiplex PCR; TCRdb stores in-frame clones only, minus some. The sample contains 130,000 to 150,000 clones, about 83% of which appear only once. The sample comprised PBMCs. The source is a woman aged 25-40 years in good health and CMV-seronegative.

This chain links TRBV6-5 with TRBJ1-5; unclear D gene. The V gene's germline CDR1 is MNHEY and CDR2 SVGAGI. The length of the CDR3 is 13 residues. Deletions cut 8 bases from V and 7 bases from J, with 15 bases between. The CDR3 loop reads CASSPKSRQPQHF. CDR3 nucleotide sequence: TGTGCCAGCTCCCCCAAATCTAGGCAGCCCCAGCATTTT.

A few counts support this clone. The chain is built from TRBV10-2 and TRBJ2-7; D is possibly TRBD1 (5 bases). CDR3 length equals 14 residues. Germline assignment: CDR1 WSHSY and CDR2 SAAADI. V was trimmed by 2 bases and J by 2 bases, leaving 10 bases between them. The CDR3 coding sequence is TGCGCCAGCAGTGAGGTCACAGGAACCTACGAGCAGTACTTC. Translated: CASSEVTGTYEQYF.

This clone was counted only a few times. The V and J genes are TRBV11-2 and TRBJ1-6, with unresolved D. The V gene lost 5 bases and the J gene lost 0 bases, with 5 bases spanning the gap. This CDR3 has 14 amino acids. CDR1 and CDR2 (germline): SGHAT, FQNNGV. CDR3 DNA sequence: TGTGCCAGCAGCCCGAGCTCCTATAATTCACCCCTCCACTTT. Residues: CASSPSSYNSPLHF.

Only one count was recorded for this clone. This chain links TRBV11-2 with TRBJ1-1; TRBD1 aligns across 9 bases. Germline lookup yields CDR1 SGHAT and CDR2 FQNNGV. Trimming removed 5 bases from V and 4 bases from J; junction bases left unmatched: 14. There are 17 residues in the CDR3. CDR3 bases: TGTGCCAGCAGCCCCATGAGGACAGGGGTGGGGGGCACTGAAGCTTTCTTT. This encodes CASSPMRTGVGGTEAFF.

This chain uses TRBV11-3 with TRBJ2-3; D might be TRBD1 (5 bases). Germline V gene data show CDR1 as SGHNT and CDR2 as YENEEA. Between the trimmed V and J ends, which lost 3 bases and 2 bases, there was a span of 9 bases. This CDR3 is built from 14 residues. The CDR3 DNA reads as TGTGCCAGCAGCTTGACAGCGAACACAGATACGCAGTATTTT. This sequence encodes CASSLTANTDTQYF.

The chain recombines TRBV2 with TRBJ2-5; 8 positions match TRBD1. Germline loops: CDR1 SNHLY, CDR2 FYNNEI. This CDR3 contains 16 residues. V was pared by 5 bases and J by 2 bases, with 10 bases of the junction left unmatched. CDR3 DNA: TGTGCCAGCAGTATCTCCGGGACAGGAGAACAAGAGACCCAGTACTTC. This codes for CASSISGTGEQETQYF.

The rearrangement uses TRBV7-8 and TRBJ1-2; 9 positions match TRBD1. Germline values: CDR1 SGHVS, CDR2 FQNEAQ. The CDR3 extends over 17 amino acids. After removal of 5 bases from V and 2 bases from J, the junction contained 12 bases not matched to a gene. The CDR3 sequence: CASSPTRADRGNYGYTF. The CDR3 DNA reads as TGTGCCAGCAGCCCGACCCGAGCTGACAGGGGGAACTATGGCTACACCTTC.

This rearrangement joins TRBV5-1 to TRBJ2-5; 11 nucleotides line up with TRBD1. Germline lookup yields CDR1 SGHRS and CDR2 YFSETQ. The CDR3 consists of 14 residues. V trimming: 8 bases; J trimming: 5 bases; junction bases outside the gene matches: 8. CDR3 nucleotides: TGCGCCAGTGGACAGGGGGCGCAGGAGGAGACCCAGTACTTC. It specifies CASGQGAQEETQYF. Looking up the rest from reference TRBV5-1 and TRBJ2-5 gives the full variable domain: KAGVTQTPRYLIKTRGQQVTLSCSPISGHRSVSWYQQTPGQGLQFLFEYFSETQRNKGNFPGRFSGRQFSNSRSEMNVSTLELGDSALYLCASGQGAQEETQYFGPGTRLLVL.

The sample holds a few counts of this clone. The rearrangement joins TRBV14 to TRBJ2-3; TRBD2 is a possible D gene (6 bases). Germline V gene data show CDR1 as SGHDN and CDR2 as FVKESK. V lost 1 base and J 3 bases, leaving 11 bases between the germline ends. CDR3 length: 15 residues. Written as DNA, the CDR3 is TGTGCCAGCAGCCAAGGGAGGGTCCAGACAGATACGCAGTATTTT. Translation: CASSQGRVQTDTQYF.

The chain has TRBV7-9 and TRBJ1-3, with D uncertain. V lost 4 bases and J lost 2, with 12 bases in between. The CDR3 has 15 residues. Germline V gives CDR1 SEHNR, CDR2 FQNEAQ (reference sequence). For the CDR3, the DNA is TGTGCCAGCAGCTACCAGACTGATGCTGGAAACACCATATATTTT. As protein: CASSYQTDAGNTIYF.

This clone appeared a single time. This chain joins TRBV2 and TRBJ1-1; the D gene is possibly TRBD1 (5 bases). CDR3 size: 15 residues. In germline, CDR1 is SNHLY, CDR2 FYNNEI. Trimming left V 7 bases short and J 4 bases short, with 19 bases between. The CDR3 protein is CASIPDTLGLTEAFF. DNA for the CDR3: TGTGCCAGCATTCCGGACACCCTTGGTCTCACTGAAGCTTTCTTT.

J is TRBJ1-2 and V is TRBV6-6; 11 nucleotides line up with TRBD1. The CDR3 consists of 15 residues. CDR1 MNHNY and CDR2 SVGAGI come from the germline V gene (reference sequence). After removal of 6 bases from V and 7 bases from J, the junction contained 10 bases not matched to a gene. In DNA form, the CDR3 reads TGTGCCAGCAGCTACGGGGGGACAGGGGGTTCTGGCTACACCTTC. Its protein is CASSYGGTGGSGYTF.

This clone showed up just a few times. The chain recombines TRBV19 with TRBJ2-7; the D gene is possibly TRBD2 (5 bases). Germline CDR1 reads LNHDA; CDR2 reads SQIVND (reference sequence). The CDR3 spans 17 residues. Trimming stripped 7 bases from V and 0 bases from J, with 22 bases between. CDR3 protein: CASTPNGRVIPSYEQYF. The CDR3 region has the DNA TGTGCCAGTACCCCAAATGGGCGGGTGATCCCCTCCTACGAGCAGTACTTC.

The chain is built from TRBV27 and TRBJ1-5; 8 bases align to TRBD1. CDR1 and CDR2 (germline): MNHEY, SMNVEV (reference sequence). V lost 2 bases, J lost 4 bases, and 7 bases stayed unmatched. This CDR3 is 16 amino acids long. The CDR3 here is CASSLGGQVRNQPQHF. In nucleotides, the CDR3 is TGTGCCAGCAGTTTAGGGGGACAGGTGCGTAATCAGCCCCAGCATTTT.

The chain is built from TRBV6-5 and TRBJ1-6; D remains unclear. The germline CDR1 and CDR2 sequences are MNHEY and SVGAGI. The CDR3 has 16 amino acids. Trimming removed 4 bases at V and 0 bases at J, with 10 bases between. CDR3 sequence: CASSFYGSSYNSPLHF. In nucleotides, the CDR3 is TGTGCCAGCAGTTTTTACGGGAGCTCCTATAATTCACCCCTCCACTTT.

The chain recombines TRBV5-6 with TRBJ1-2, with D possibly matching TRBD1 (5 bases). The CDR3 totals 19 residues. Germline V gives CDR1 SGHDT, CDR2 YYEEEE. V lost 1 base and J lost 4, with 26 bases in between. CDR3 DNA: TGTGCCAGCAGCTTGAGCGTACCCACTCCGGGGGATCGATTCTATGGCTACACCTTC. Translated, it gives CASSLSVPTPGDRFYGYTF.

The genes are TRBV6-5 and TRBJ1-6, with 7 bases lining up with TRBD1. The germline V gene encodes CDR1 MNHEY and CDR2 SVGAGI. This CDR3 comprises 14 residues. V lost 4 bases and J lost 9; bases outside the gene matches: 6. The CDR3 loop is CASSSDRVRSPLHF. CDR3 nucleotides: TGTGCCAGCAGTTCCGACAGGGTTCGTTCACCCCTCCACTTT.

The chain has TRBV11-3 and TRBJ1-3; the D is unclear. Looked up from germline, CDR1 is SGHNT and CDR2 is YENEEA. Trimming cost V 7 bases and J 6 bases, with 16 bases left between them. CDR3 length equals 14 residues. As DNA, the CDR3 is TGTGCCAGCACCGCTTTTAGTCGTCCAAACACCATATATTTT. As protein: CASTAFSRPNTIYF.

This clone is a singleton in its sample. The rearrangement uses TRBV13 and TRBJ2-3; perhaps TRBD2 as D (6 bases). The V gene's germline CDR1 is PRHDT and CDR2 FYEKMQ (reference sequence). The CDR3 spans 17 residues. V was shortened by 0 bases and J by 2 bases, with 15 bases between the two germline ends. CDR3 DNA sequence: TGTGCCAGCAGCTTAGGCCGCCAGCGGGCCTACACAGATACGCAGTATTTT. Its protein is CASSLGRQRAYTDTQYF. Based on the CDR3 plus reference TRBV13 and TRBJ2-3, the full variable domain is AAGVIQSPRHLIKEKRETATLKCYPIPRHDTVYWYQQGPGQDPQFLISFYEKMQSDKGSIPDRFSAQQFSDYHSELNMSSLELGDSALYFCASSLGRQRAYTDTQYFGPGTRLTVL.

The CDR3 DNA reads TGCGCCAGCAGGAGGTCGAGCGGAGGGACTAGCACAGATACGCAGTATTTT. It yields the protein CASRRSSGGTSTDTQYF. This sequence joins TRBV5-1 and TRBJ2-3; weak D call: TRBD2 (6 bases). Germline CDR1 is SGHRS and CDR2 is YFSETQ. V was shortened by 5 bases and J by 0 bases, with 19 bases between the two germline ends. The CDR3 consists of 17 residues. Full variable domain (outside the CDR3, taken from reference TRBV5-1 and TRBJ2-3): KAGVTQTPRYLIKTRGQQVTLSCSPISGHRSVSWYQQTPGQGLQFLFEYFSETQRNKGNFPGRFSGRQFSNSRSEMNVSTLELGDSALYLCASRRSSGGTSTDTQYFGPGTRLTVL.

The V and J genes are TRBV13 and TRBJ1-2, with a weak D call TRBD1 (5 bases). Germline V gene data show CDR1 as PRHDT and CDR2 as FYEKMQ (reference sequence). Trimming left V 0 bases short and J 3 bases short, with 14 bases between. CDR3 length: 16 amino acids. CDR3: CASSLGYRSYDYGYTF. The CDR3 bases are TGTGCCAGCAGCTTAGGCTACAGGTCTTACGACTATGGCTACACCTTC.

This chain joins TRBV9 and TRBJ1-3; D perhaps matches TRBD1 (6 bases). Trimming left V 4 bases short and J 11 bases short, with 16 bases between. The CDR3 is 13 amino acids. The germline CDR1 and CDR2 sequences are SGDLS and YYNGEE. CDR3 protein: CASSTQGGPAIYF. The CDR3 nucleotides read TGTGCCAGCAGCACACAGGGTGGTCCCGCCATATATTTT. The full variable domain, its missing parts supplied by reference TRBV9 and TRBJ1-3, is DSGVTQTPKHLITATGQRVTLRCSPRSGDLSVYWYQQSLDQGLQFLIQYYNGEERAKGNILERFSAQQFPDLHSELNLSSLELGDSALYFCASSTQGGPAIYFGEGSWLTVV.

The rearrangement links TRBV6-6 to TRBJ1-1; 9 bases are a match to TRBD1. Germline CDR1 and CDR2: MNHNY and SVGAGI (reference sequence). This CDR3 has 15 amino acids. V gave up 6 bases and J gave up 6 bases; unmatched junction bases: 11. The CDR3 nucleotides are TGTGCCAGCAGCGCCAGGACAGGGGCCAGCGCTGAAGCTTTCTTT. This sequence encodes CASSARTGASAEAFF.

This chain joins TRBV9 and TRBJ2-7; 7 nucleotides line up with TRBD2. Germline V gene lookup returns CDR1 SGDLS and CDR2 YYNGEE. With V trimmed by 0 bases and J by 6 bases, 0 bases remained unmatched. The CDR3 spans 12 residues. The CDR3, as DNA: TGTGCCAGCAGCGTAGGGGGGGGCGAGCAGTACTTC. As protein: CASSVGGGEQYF. Based on the CDR3 plus reference TRBV9 and TRBJ2-7, the full variable domain is DSGVTQTPKHLITATGQRVTLRCSPRSGDLSVYWYQQSLDQGLQFLIQYYNGEERAKGNILERFSAQQFPDLHSELNLSSLELGDSALYFCASSVGGGEQYFGPGTRLTVT.

V usage is TRBV7-8 and J usage is TRBJ1-6; 12 nucleotides match TRBD1. The CDR3 covers 19 residues. J lost 6 bases, V lost 3 bases, and 12 bases had no gene match. Germline V gene sequence: CDR1 SGHVS, CDR2 FQNEAQ. CDR3: CASSFLSGQGALVNSPLHF. CDR3 nucleotide sequence: TGTGCCAGCAGCTTTCTTTCGGGACAGGGGGCTTTGGTTAATTCACCCCTCCACTTT.